The 22 T cell receptor beta chains listed next were all sequenced from one sample in a study of tumor-infiltrating lymphocytes in primary liver carcinoma. With a constant-region primer, TCR beta cDNA was made from roughly 500 ng of total RNA. Each TCR beta library was derived from three nested multiplex PCR rounds that employed slightly modified ARM-PCR. The opening two PCR rounds, nine to eleven cycles each, paired TRBV1-TRBV30 forward primers with a C-beta reverse primer. TCRdb processed the multiplex PCR reads anew with MiXCR; each CDR3 protein has one entry. The table includes 120,000 or so distinct CDR3 sequences, roughly 69% detected once. DNA and RNA were both co-extracted from approximately 22-30 mg of bulk tissue that had not been sorted. The sequencing input was liver tumor tissue from sampling region 1. Subset specified: tumor region T1, superior pole. The origin of the receptors is a woman aged 60-70 years with primary liver carcinoma and hepatitis B virus infection.

The chain couples TRBV11-3 to TRBJ2-1; D is possibly TRBD1 (6 bases). The CDR3 is made up of 12 amino acids. Trimming removed 6 bases at V and 9 bases at J, with 12 bases between. Germline V gene data show CDR1 as SGHNT and CDR2 as YENEEA. The CDR3 here is CASRSGVSEQFF. The CDR3 nucleotides read TGTGCCAGCAGATCAGGGGTGAGTGAGCAGTTCTTC.

This clonotype was observed at least ten times. J is TRBJ2-3 and V is TRBV12-3 or TRBV12-4, with D uncertain. Trimming cost V 3 bases and J 5 bases, with 3 bases left between them. This CDR3 spans 11 amino acids. The CDR3 DNA is TGTGCCAGCAGTTTGGTAGATACGCAGTATTTT. Protein sequence: CASSLVDTQYF.

V is TRBV5-1 and J is TRBJ2-2, with D uncertain. V lost 5 bases and J lost 1, with 6 bases in between. Per germline, CDR1 SGHRS and CDR2 YFSETQ. The CDR3 is made up of 13 amino acids. The CDR3 is CASRPENTGELFF. CDR3 DNA sequence: TGCGCCAGCAGACCAGAGAACACCGGGGAGCTGTTTTTT.

In the case of this clonotype: No conserved phenylalanine or tryptophan ends this CDR3, so it is likely a read error. The DNA is left out, because the CDR3 cannot be placed on it with certainty; the CDR3 is given as TCRdb lists it. This chain connects TRBV12-3 or TRBV12-4 to TRBJ1-2; the table gives TRBD1 as D, unverified against the DNA. The length of the CDR3 is 13 amino acids, counting both ends. The CDR3 reads CASSFGTSYDYTC.

Points on this clonotype: A much larger clone differs by one base, so this may be a read error. The chain uses TRBV29-1 and TRBJ2-5; D ambiguous. Germline V lookup: CDR1 SQVTM, CDR2 ANQGSEA. V was clipped by 7 bases and J by 5 bases, with 11 bases between them. The CDR3 length is 11 residues. The DNA of the CDR3 is TGCAGCGACGTTGTTATGGAGACCCAGTACTTC. Protein sequence: CSDVVMETQYF.

The CDR3 is CASSLTVTGNSPLHF. The CDR3 region has the DNA TGTGCCAGCAGTCTCACCGTGACAGGGAATTCACCCCTCCACTTT. This chain links TRBV6-5 with TRBJ1-6, with 7 bases lining up with TRBD1. The CDR3 totals 15 residues. V lost 5 bases and J lost 7; bases outside the gene matches: 8. Germline CDR1 is MNHEY and CDR2 is SVGAGI.

This clonotype appeared many times. The rearrangement uses TRBV6-1 and TRBJ1-5; D may be TRBD1 (5 bases). V lost 3 bases, J lost 0 bases, and 9 bases lay in between. The CDR3 contains 15 residues. Germline V gene lookup returns CDR1 MNHNS and CDR2 SASEGT. CDR3 nucleotides: TGTGCCAGCAGTGACAGACAGTATAGCAATCAGCCCCAGCATTTT. It specifies CASSDRQYSNQPQHF.

Remarks on this clonotype: A much larger clone differs by one base, so this may be a read error. The genes are TRBV10-3 and TRBJ2-3, with D perhaps TRBD1 (6 bases). This CDR3 has 13 amino acids. Germline loops: CDR1 ENHRY, CDR2 SYGVKD. CDR3 residues: CAIRQGSTNTQYF. Here the CDR3 DNA reads TGTGCCATCAGGCAGGGGAGCACAAATACGCAGTATTTT.

This clonotype was picked up many times. J is TRBJ2-3 and V is TRBV5-4, with D uncertain. Trimming shortened V by 1 base and J by 0 bases, and 6 bases separated the two germline ends. This CDR3 region has 14 residues. Germline V gene sequence: CDR1 SGHNT, CDR2 YYREEE (reference sequence). CDR3 loop: CASSLTSSTDTQYF. In DNA, the CDR3 is TGTGCCAGCAGCTTGACCAGCAGCACAGATACGCAGTATTTT.

Points on this clonotype: Being one base from a much bigger clone, this may be a read error. This chain links TRBV29-1 with TRBJ2-3; no definite D call. Germline V gene sequence: CDR1 SQVTM, CDR2 ANQGSEA. CDR3 size: 14 residues. The V and J ends lost 8 bases and 2 bases respectively, with 17 bases between them. Here the CDR3 reads CSLVPAIITDTQYF. The CDR3 region has the DNA TGCAGCCTTGTACCGGCGATTATCACAGATACGCAGTATTTT.

The table lists this clonotype with many counts. V is TRBV29-1 and J is TRBJ2-7, with 7 bases matching TRBD1. The CDR3 totals 14 residues. Unmatched junction bases numbered 6, after V lost 2 bases and J lost 2 bases. Germline V lookup: CDR1 SQVTM, CDR2 ANQGSEA. The CDR3 region has the DNA TGCAGCGTTGAACTGACAGGGACCCCCTACGAGCAGTACTTC. It codes for CSVELTGTPYEQYF.

This clonotype was counted at least ten times. The chain has TRBV12-3 or TRBV12-4 and TRBJ1-1; D perhaps matches TRBD1 (6 bases). This CDR3 has 15 amino acids. Between the trimmed V and J ends, which lost 6 bases and 6 bases, there was a span of 20 bases. CDR3 nucleotides: TGTGCCAGCAGCGGCCTAGGGGGAAGATACGCTGAAGCTTTCTTT. It specifies CASSGLGGRYAEAFF.

CDR3 sequence (DNA): TGTGCCAGCAGTTTATTCTCTACTGGTAATGAGCAGTTCTTC. This gives the protein CASSLFSTGNEQFF. This sequence joins TRBV28 and TRBJ2-1, with D hard to call. Germline V gene data show CDR1 as MDHEN and CDR2 as SYDVKM. Trimming removed 1 base at V and 7 bases at J, with 11 bases between. The CDR3 is 14 residues long. Supplemented by reference TRBV28 and TRBJ2-1, the full variable domain reads DVKVTQSSRYLVKRTGEKVFLECVQDMDHENMFWYRQDPGLGLRLIYFSYDVKMKEKGDIPEGYSVSREKKERFSLILESASTNQTSMYLCASSLFSTGNEQFFGPGTRLTVL.

This clonotype was detected only a few times. This rearrangement joins TRBV28 to TRBJ1-2; 11 positions agree with TRBD1. This CDR3 region has 15 residues. Germline assignment: CDR1 MDHEN and CDR2 SYDVKM. V was clipped by 6 bases and J by 4 bases; unmatched bases: 7. The CDR3 DNA follows: TGTGCCAGCAGGGGGACAGGGGGTAATAGCTATGGCTACACCTTC. Residues: CASRGTGGNSYGYTF.

On this clonotype: One end of the junction varies from germline; a read error may be responsible. The V gene is TRBV6-1, the J gene TRBJ2-3; no reliable D call. This CDR3 spans 12 amino acids. Germline CDR1 and CDR2: MNHNS and SASEGT. This CDR3 reads CSSSPYADTQYF. In DNA, the CDR3 is TGTTCCAGCAGTCCCTACGCTGATACGCAGTATTTT.

In its sample, this clonotype was seen many times. V and J are TRBV29-1 and TRBJ1-1, with 7 bases fitting TRBD1. Trimming cost V 4 bases and J 6 bases; bases outside gene matches: 8. The CDR3 has 13 residues. The germline V gene has CDR1 SQVTM and CDR2 ANQGSEA. CDR3 sequence: CSVAQGSFPEAFF. The CDR3 DNA reads TGCAGCGTTGCACAGGGGTCTTTCCCTGAAGCTTTCTTT.

This clonotype has only one observation. The rearrangement links TRBV5-3 to TRBJ2-1; TRBD2 matches at 10 bases. TRBV5-3 carries the ORF label, with uncertain function. Trimming cost V 4 bases and J 6 bases; bases outside gene matches: 10. The CDR3 is made up of 16 amino acids. DNA for the CDR3: TGTGCCAGAAGCGGGAGCGGGAGGGTCCGCTGCAATGAGCAGTTCTTC. Translating gives CARSGSGRVRCNEQFF.

Ten or more counts support this clonotype. The chain employs TRBV6-1 and TRBJ2-7, with D uncertain. Per the germline V gene, CDR1 is MNHNS and CDR2 is SASEGT. This CDR3 is built from 13 residues. The V end lost 1 base, the J end lost 2 bases, and 6 bases lay between the germline ends. CDR3 sequence reads: CASSEGGAYEQYF. The CDR3 DNA follows: TGTGCCAGCAGTGAAGGCGGTGCCTACGAGCAGTACTTC.

This clonotype was observed once. A junction end diverges from the germline sequence, so it may reflect a read error. The rearrangement uses TRBV11-2 and TRBJ2-3; D call uncertain. This CDR3 is built from 14 residues. Germline CDR1 SGHAT, CDR2 FQNNGV. CDR3 amino acids: CTSRPSPSTDTQYF. The CDR3 DNA is TGTACCAGCAGGCCGTCGCCTAGCACAGATACGCAGTATTTT.

Of note for this clonotype: A much bigger clone sits one base away, suggesting this may be a read error. The chain has TRBV6-1 and TRBJ1-1; D is unclear. Germline CDR1 MNHNS, CDR2 SASEGT. This CDR3 comprises 13 residues. This CDR3 reads CASNFQENIEAFF. CDR3 nucleotides: TGTGCCAGCAATTTTCAGGAAAACATTGAAGCTTTCTTT.

This clonotype was recorded at least ten times. V and J are TRBV6-6 and TRBJ2-3, with D hard to call. The CDR3 extends over 11 amino acids. Per the germline V gene, CDR1 is MNHNY and CDR2 is SVGAGI (reference sequence). Trimming removed 7 bases at V and 8 bases at J, with 10 bases between. In nucleotides, the CDR3 is TGTGCCAGCACTTCTAAGCTTACGCAGTATTTT. Its protein is CASTSKLTQYF.

This chain uses TRBV18 with TRBJ2-7; D gene ambiguous. The CDR3 is 13 residues long. Trimming cost V 0 bases and J 4 bases, with 7 bases left between them. Germline V gives CDR1 KGHSH, CDR2 LQKENI. CDR3 loop: CASSPPSAYEQYF. CDR3 bases: TGTGCCAGCTCACCACCGTCGGCTTACGAGCAGTACTTC.